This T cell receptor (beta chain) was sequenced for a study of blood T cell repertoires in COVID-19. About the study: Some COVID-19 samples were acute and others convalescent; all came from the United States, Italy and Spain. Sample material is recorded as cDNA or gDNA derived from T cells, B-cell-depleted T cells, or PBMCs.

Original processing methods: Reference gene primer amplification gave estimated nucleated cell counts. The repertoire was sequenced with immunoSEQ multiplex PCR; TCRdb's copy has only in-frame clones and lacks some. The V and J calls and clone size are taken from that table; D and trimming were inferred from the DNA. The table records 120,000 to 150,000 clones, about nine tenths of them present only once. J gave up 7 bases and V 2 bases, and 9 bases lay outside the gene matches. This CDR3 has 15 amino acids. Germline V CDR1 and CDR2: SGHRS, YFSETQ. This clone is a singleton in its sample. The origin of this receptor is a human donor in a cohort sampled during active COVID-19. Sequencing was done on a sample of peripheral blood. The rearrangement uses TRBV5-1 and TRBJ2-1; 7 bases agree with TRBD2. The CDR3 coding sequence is TGCGCCAGCAGCTTTGGCAGCGGGAAAAGTAATGAGCAGTTCTTC. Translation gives CASSFGSGKSNEQFF.